This TCR beta chain was recovered during a study of blood T cells in healthy people across ages. Study-wide background: Per every two T cells, about one barcoded beta molecule was captured by template switching.

Study-wide results and caveats: Comparison with aged donors showed that long-lived donors had more naive CD4+ cells and higher diversity. Donor CMV status, an unknown factor, possibly confounded changes in expanded clonotypes.

Turning to this clonotype: Antigen unknown.

The second PCR ran roughly 7 to 12 cycles with a sample-barcoded 5' primer and J-beta primers. TCRdb re-called the 5' RACE reads through MiXCR, storing one row per CDR3 protein. The data show hundreds of thousands of distinct CDR3 sequences, roughly 26% seen once. Looked up from germline, CDR1 is PRHDT and CDR2 is FYEKMQ (reference sequence). CDR3 length: 15 residues. V dropped 5 bases and J dropped 2 bases, with 14 bases sitting between them. The same data also went into a second study, on T cells of mothers and their children. That paper adds: The overlap seen between related mothers and children slightly exceeded that of unrelated pairs, though not significantly.

This receptor was identified in a boy between 10 and 17 years old in good health. Sequenced sample: blood. This chain uses TRBV13 with TRBJ2-3, with D possibly being TRBD2 (5 bases). The CDR3 region has the DNA TGTGCCAGCAGCCCCACTAGAGTTCCCACAGATACGCAGTATTTT. Protein sequence: CASSPTRVPTDTQYF.